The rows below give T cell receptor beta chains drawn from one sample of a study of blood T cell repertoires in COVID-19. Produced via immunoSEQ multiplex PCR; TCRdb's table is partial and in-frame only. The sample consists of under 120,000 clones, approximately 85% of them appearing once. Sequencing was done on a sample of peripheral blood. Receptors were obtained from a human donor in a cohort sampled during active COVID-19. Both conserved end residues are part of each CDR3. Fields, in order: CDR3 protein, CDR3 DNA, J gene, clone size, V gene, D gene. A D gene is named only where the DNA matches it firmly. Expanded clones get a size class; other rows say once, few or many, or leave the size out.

cdr3_aa: CASTMGTTATFF
cdr3_nt: TGTGCCAGCACCATGGGGACAACCGCGACCTTCTTT
j_call: TRBJ1-1
clone_size: NA
v_call: TRBV28
d_call: NA

cdr3_aa: CASSVSTDTQYF
cdr3_nt: TGCGCCAGCAGCGTAAGCACAGATACGCAGTATTTT
j_call: TRBJ2-3
clone_size: NA
v_call: TRBV5-1
d_call: NA

cdr3_aa: CASSSSRTDTQYF
cdr3_nt: TGTGCCAGCTCCTCCAGTCGCACAGATACGCAGTATTTT
j_call: TRBJ2-3
clone_size: once
v_call: TRBV7-2
d_call: NA

cdr3_aa: CASSPARPGTQYF
cdr3_nt: TGTGCCAGCAGCCCCGCGCGGCCGGGGACCCAGTACTTC
j_call: TRBJ2-5
clone_size: once
v_call: TRBV7-2
d_call: NA

cdr3_aa: CASSPRDYNTGELFF
cdr3_nt: TGTGCCAGCAGCCCCCGGGACTATAACACCGGGGAGCTGTTTTTT
j_call: TRBJ2-2
clone_size: once
v_call: TRBV6-2/TRBV6-3
d_call: TRBD2

cdr3_aa: CASRPLGQGGYTF
cdr3_nt: TGTGCCAGCAGACCTTTAGGACAGGGAGGCTACACCTTC
j_call: TRBJ1-2
clone_size: few
v_call: TRBV6-5
d_call: TRBD1

cdr3_aa: CASSLQGDSPLHF
cdr3_nt: TGTGCCAGCAGCCTCCAGGGGGATTCACCCCTCCACTTT
j_call: TRBJ1-6
clone_size: NA
v_call: TRBV7-9
d_call: TRBD1

cdr3_aa: CASRQQGSLDEKLFF
cdr3_nt: TGTGCCAGCAGGCAGCAGGGATCTCTTGACGAAAAACTGTTTTTT
j_call: TRBJ1-4
clone_size: NA
v_call: TRBV2
d_call: NA

cdr3_aa: CASSHGRGDGYTF
cdr3_nt: TGTGCCAGCAGTCACGGGAGAGGGGACGGCTACACCTTC
j_call: TRBJ1-2
clone_size: NA
v_call: TRBV12-3/TRBV12-4
d_call: NA

cdr3_aa: CASSPRTGTSGITRPYNEQFF
cdr3_nt: TGTGCCAGCAGCCCCCGAACCGGGACTAGCGGGATCACGCGTCCCTACAATGAGCAGTTCTTC
j_call: TRBJ2-1
clone_size: few
v_call: TRBV21-1
d_call: NA

cdr3_aa: CASSSGQGFGQPQHF
cdr3_nt: TGCGCCAGCAGCTCGGGACAGGGGTTCGGGCAGCCCCAGCATTTT
j_call: TRBJ1-5
clone_size: once
v_call: TRBV5-1
d_call: TRBD1

cdr3_aa: CASRGPVRATDTQYF
cdr3_nt: TGTGCCAGCAGAGGTCCCGTCAGGGCCACAGATACGCAGTATTTT
j_call: TRBJ2-3
clone_size: NA
v_call: TRBV28
d_call: NA

cdr3_aa: CASRGTGTKNIQYF
cdr3_nt: TGTGCCAGCAGGGGGACAGGGACGAAAAACATTCAGTACTTC
j_call: TRBJ2-4
clone_size: NA
v_call: TRBV28
d_call: TRBD1

cdr3_aa: CASCRIGTHLQETQYF
cdr3_nt: TGTGCCAGCTGCCGTATCGGGACTCACCTCCAAGAGACCCAGTACTTC
j_call: TRBJ2-5
clone_size: NA
v_call: TRBV2
d_call: NA

cdr3_aa: CASSLAGRSYNEQFF
cdr3_nt: TGTGCCAGCAGTTTAGCAGGGAGGTCCTACAATGAGCAGTTCTTC
j_call: TRBJ2-1
clone_size: once
v_call: TRBV28
d_call: NA

cdr3_aa: CASSVDDRANTEAFF
cdr3_nt: TGTGCCAGCAGCGTAGACGACAGGGCTAACACTGAAGCTTTCTTT
j_call: TRBJ1-1
clone_size: NA
v_call: TRBV7-9
d_call: TRBD1

cdr3_aa: CASGQGLTTDTQYF
cdr3_nt: TGTGCCAGTGGACAGGGCTTAACCACAGATACGCAGTATTTT
j_call: TRBJ2-3
clone_size: NA
v_call: TRBV19
d_call: TRBD1

cdr3_aa: CASSGTAQETQYF
cdr3_nt: TGTGCCAGCAGTGGGACTGCCCAAGAGACCCAGTACTTC
j_call: TRBJ2-5
clone_size: NA
v_call: TRBV2
d_call: NA

cdr3_aa: CASTRQGADTEAFF
cdr3_nt: TGTGCCAGTACCCGACAGGGGGCTGACACTGAAGCTTTCTTT
j_call: TRBJ1-1
clone_size: NA
v_call: TRBV19
d_call: TRBD1

cdr3_aa: CASGQGEGTEAFF
cdr3_nt: TGTGCCAGCGGCCAGGGGGAAGGTACTGAAGCTTTCTTT
j_call: TRBJ1-1
clone_size: NA
v_call: TRBV12-3/TRBV12-4
d_call: TRBD1

cdr3_aa: CASSQVPLSGELFF
cdr3_nt: TGCGCCAGCAGCCAAGTTCCGTTGTCCGGGGAGCTGTTTTTT
j_call: TRBJ2-2
clone_size: NA
v_call: TRBV4-3
d_call: NA

cdr3_aa: CASSQGAFSGNTIYF
cdr3_nt: TGTGCCAGCAGCCAGGGGGCCTTCTCTGGAAACACCATATATTTT
j_call: TRBJ1-3
clone_size: NA
v_call: TRBV3-1/TRBV3-2
d_call: NA

cdr3_aa: CAISEGAAPMKQFF
cdr3_nt: TGTGCCATCAGTGAGGGGGCAGCGCCAATGAAGCAGTTCTTC
j_call: TRBJ2-1
clone_size: few
v_call: TRBV10-3
d_call: NA

cdr3_aa: CASLKPGQDYTGELFF
cdr3_nt: TGTGCCAGCTTGAAGCCGGGACAGGACTACACCGGGGAGCTGTTTTTT
j_call: TRBJ2-2
clone_size: NA
v_call: TRBV28
d_call: TRBD1

cdr3_aa: CATSAGVDEKLFF
cdr3_nt: TGTGCCACCAGTGCAGGGGTGGATGAAAAACTGTTTTTT
j_call: TRBJ1-4
clone_size: NA
v_call: TRBV24-1
d_call: NA

cdr3_aa: CASSYPSGSGRSGSEQFF
cdr3_nt: TGTGCCAGCAGTTACCCTTCGGGGTCAGGCCGGTCGGGGAGTGAGCAGTTCTTC
j_call: TRBJ2-1
clone_size: NA
v_call: TRBV6-2/TRBV6-3
d_call: NA

cdr3_aa: CAWSPSLGHPNQPQHF
cdr3_nt: TGTGCCTGGAGTCCGTCCCTAGGACATCCCAATCAGCCCCAGCATTTT
j_call: TRBJ1-5
clone_size: NA
v_call: TRBV30
d_call: NA

cdr3_aa: CSASGTSGRRDTQYF
cdr3_nt: TGCAGTGCTAGTGGGACTAGCGGGCGGAGAGATACGCAGTATTTT
j_call: TRBJ2-3
clone_size: NA
v_call: TRBV20-1
d_call: TRBD2

cdr3_aa: CASSPGTEYGYTF
cdr3_nt: TGCGCCAGCAGCCCTGGGACAGAGTATGGCTACACCTTC
j_call: TRBJ1-2
clone_size: NA
v_call: TRBV5-1
d_call: TRBD1

cdr3_aa: CASSGQGAGGYTF
cdr3_nt: TGTGCCAGCAGCGGACAGGGGGCAGGAGGCTACACCTTC
j_call: TRBJ1-2
clone_size: NA
v_call: TRBV5-4
d_call: TRBD1

cdr3_aa: CSVEDPQGMNTEAFF
cdr3_nt: TGCAGCGTTGAAGATCCACAGGGGATGAACACTGAAGCTTTCTTT
j_call: TRBJ1-1
clone_size: medium-sized
v_call: TRBV29-1
d_call: TRBD1

cdr3_aa: CASSVGPGLRQETQYF
cdr3_nt: TGTGCCAGCAGCGTAGGCCCGGGACTCCGCCAAGAGACCCAGTACTTC
j_call: TRBJ2-5
clone_size: NA
v_call: TRBV9
d_call: NA

cdr3_aa: CASSQGQSYGYTF
cdr3_nt: TGCGCCAGCAGCCAGGGACAGAGCTATGGCTACACCTTC
j_call: TRBJ1-2
clone_size: NA
v_call: TRBV5-1
d_call: TRBD1

cdr3_aa: CASSGLAAPNTGELFF
cdr3_nt: TGCGCCAGCAGCGGACTAGCGGCCCCAAACACCGGGGAGCTGTTTTTT
j_call: TRBJ2-2
clone_size: NA
v_call: TRBV5-1
d_call: TRBD2

cdr3_aa: CASSREGQGGTEAFF
cdr3_nt: TGTGCCAGCAGCCGAGAAGGACAGGGAGGAACTGAAGCTTTCTTT
j_call: TRBJ1-1
clone_size: NA
v_call: TRBV3-1/TRBV3-2
d_call: TRBD1

cdr3_aa: CATSDLPGQGPYNEQFF
cdr3_nt: TGTGCCACCAGTGATTTGCCGGGACAGGGGCCATACAATGAGCAGTTCTTC
j_call: TRBJ2-1
clone_size: NA
v_call: TRBV24-1
d_call: TRBD1

cdr3_aa: CASSRQNTGELFF
cdr3_nt: TGTGCCAGCAGCCGACAGAACACCGGGGAGCTGTTTTTT
j_call: TRBJ2-2
clone_size: NA
v_call: TRBV9
d_call: NA

cdr3_aa: CSQGQGTDTQYF
cdr3_nt: TGCAGCCAAGGACAGGGGACAGATACGCAGTATTTT
j_call: TRBJ2-3
clone_size: NA
v_call: TRBV29-1
d_call: TRBD1

cdr3_aa: CASSQEGGGRSNQPQHF
cdr3_nt: TGTGCCAGCAGCCAAGAGGGGGGGGGTCGGAGCAATCAGCCCCAGCATTTT
j_call: TRBJ1-5
clone_size: NA
v_call: TRBV4-2
d_call: NA

cdr3_aa: CASSLRPSNRGGDQPQHF
cdr3_nt: TGCGCCAGCAGCTTGCGGCCTTCTAACAGGGGTGGCGATCAGCCCCAGCATTTT
j_call: TRBJ1-5
clone_size: NA
v_call: TRBV5-1
d_call: TRBD1

cdr3_aa: CASSLDRGSYTQYF
cdr3_nt: TGTGCCAGCAGCTTAGATCGAGGCAGCTATACGCAGTATTTT
j_call: TRBJ2-3
clone_size: NA
v_call: TRBV11-2
d_call: NA

cdr3_aa: CATSPQGQPYNEQFF
cdr3_nt: TGTGCCACCTCCCCCCAGGGACAGCCCTACAATGAGCAGTTCTTC
j_call: TRBJ2-1
clone_size: NA
v_call: TRBV6-5
d_call: TRBD1

cdr3_aa: CAISDPTGRGTEAFF
cdr3_nt: TGTGCCATCAGTGACCCGACAGGGCGCGGCACTGAAGCTTTCTTT
j_call: TRBJ1-1
clone_size: NA
v_call: TRBV10-3
d_call: TRBD1

cdr3_aa: CASGLGRQGAGELFF
cdr3_nt: TGTGCTAGTGGTTTGGGACGACAGGGGGCCGGGGAGCTGTTTTTT
j_call: TRBJ2-2
clone_size: NA
v_call: TRBV12-5
d_call: TRBD1

cdr3_aa: CASSSTKDTQYF
cdr3_nt: TGTGCCAGCAGCTCCACTAAAGATACGCAGTATTTT
j_call: TRBJ2-3
clone_size: once
v_call: TRBV7-9
d_call: NA

cdr3_aa: CASSLAPGFTYEQYF
cdr3_nt: TGTGCCAGCAGCTTAGCTCCAGGGTTCACCTACGAGCAGTACTTC
j_call: TRBJ2-7
clone_size: once
v_call: TRBV7-3
d_call: NA

cdr3_aa: CASSPYTSYEQYF
cdr3_nt: TGTGCCAGCAGTCCTTATACTTCCTACGAGCAGTACTTC
j_call: TRBJ2-7
clone_size: NA
v_call: TRBV7-2
d_call: NA

cdr3_aa: CASSVAPSEPYEQYF
cdr3_nt: TGTGCCAGCAGCGTAGCTCCTAGCGAACCCTACGAGCAGTACTTC
j_call: TRBJ2-7
clone_size: NA
v_call: TRBV9
d_call: NA

cdr3_aa: CASRQTSGRGTGELFF
cdr3_nt: TGTGCCAGCAGGCAAACTAGCGGGAGGGGCACCGGGGAGCTGTTTTTT
j_call: TRBJ2-2
clone_size: NA
v_call: TRBV2
d_call: TRBD2

cdr3_aa: CASRPGGQPQHF
cdr3_nt: TGTGCCAGCAGGCCCGGGGGGCAGCCCCAGCATTTT
j_call: TRBJ1-5
clone_size: NA
v_call: TRBV6-5
d_call: NA

cdr3_aa: CAISDVRAGTNEKLFF
cdr3_nt: TGTGCCATCAGTGATGTCCGGGCAGGGACTAATGAAAAACTGTTTTTT
j_call: TRBJ1-4
clone_size: few
v_call: TRBV10-3
d_call: NA

cdr3_aa: CASSWEGGFTEAFF
cdr3_nt: TGTGCCAGCAGCTGGGAGGGGGGCTTCACTGAAGCTTTCTTT
j_call: TRBJ1-1
clone_size: NA
v_call: TRBV7-9
d_call: NA

cdr3_aa: CASSAKGQTLSPLHF
cdr3_nt: TGTGCCAGCAGTGCCAAGGGACAGACCCTTTCACCCCTCCACTTT
j_call: TRBJ1-6
clone_size: NA
v_call: TRBV2
d_call: TRBD1

cdr3_aa: CATSDSSTGPSYEQYF
cdr3_nt: TGTGCCACCAGTGATTCCTCGACAGGGCCCTCCTACGAGCAGTACTTC
j_call: TRBJ2-7
clone_size: NA
v_call: TRBV24-1
d_call: TRBD1